What follows are 9 T cell receptor beta chains derived from one specimen sequenced in a study of shared clonotypes between healthy human individuals (dated by TCRdb to 2018 to 2021). Receptor libraries were prepared by the immunoSEQ multiplex PCR assay. Here the immuneACCESS table is served through TCRdb, limited to in-frame sequences with V and J called. Missing clones are a known gap in these copies; in checked studies unresolved V genes cover under half, and the rest lacks a known reason. Here the sample has over 2 million clones; roughly 96% occur a single time. The ten largest make up more than 0.1% of the sample. The sequenced sample consisted of naive CD4+ T cells sorted from blood. Taken with the paper, the label for cell subset or site translates to: CD45RA+ positively selected. The receptors shown here come from a man in his late teens or twenties in good health.

On this clone itself: This may be a read error, as it is one base from a much larger clone. The chain is built from TRBV7-9 and TRBJ1-6, with D possibly TRBD1 on 5 matching bases. The germline gives CDR1 SEHNR, CDR2 FQNEAQ (reference sequence). The CDR3 length is 15 residues. CDR3 in DNA: TGTGCCAGCAGCTTGATGGGGGAGATTGGTTCACCCCTCTACTTT. Protein product: CASSLMGEIGSPLYF.

On this clone itself: Other DNA sequences in this specimen translate into the identical CDR3. The chain uses TRBV7-2 and TRBJ1-6; D gene unclear. Germline values: CDR1 SGHTA, CDR2 FQGNSA. The V gene lost 3 bases and the J gene lost 7 bases, with 10 bases spanning the gap. CDR3 length: 14 amino acids. CDR3 nucleotide sequence: TGTGCCAGCAGCTTTGAGTCGGTGAATTCACCCCTCCACTTT. Translation: CASSFESVNSPLHF. Full variable domain (missing parts from reference TRBV7-2 and TRBJ1-6): GAGVSQSPSNKVTEKGKDVELRCDPISGHTALYWYRQSLGQGLEFLIYFQGNSAPDKSGLPSDRFSAERTGGSVSTLTIQRTQQEDSAVYLCASSFESVNSPLHFGNGTRLTVT.

This clone showed up just a few times. The chain joins TRBV7-9 to TRBJ2-1; 9 nucleotides match TRBD1. The CDR3 spans 15 residues. V trimming: 3 bases; J trimming: 2 bases; junction bases outside the gene matches: 2. From germline, CDR1 is SEHNR and CDR2 FQNEAQ (reference sequence). For the CDR3, the DNA is TGTGCCAGCAGCTTGACAGGGGGACCCTACAATGAGCAGTTCTTC. Protein sequence: CASSLTGGPYNEQFF. Looking up the rest from reference TRBV7-9 and TRBJ2-1 gives the full variable domain: DTGVSQNPRHKITKRGQNVTFRCDPISEHNRLYWYRQTLGQGPEFLTYFQNEAQLEKSRLLSDRFSAERPKGSFSTLEIQRTEQGDSAMYLCASSLTGGPYNEQFFGPGTRLTVL.

The chain couples TRBV11-3 to TRBJ2-5, with 11 bases that match TRBD2. The CDR3 sequence is 15 residues long. Losses at the gene ends were 5 bases for V and 4 bases for J; bases not matched to a gene: 6. CDR1 and CDR2 (germline): SGHNT, YENEEA. The DNA of the CDR3 is TGTGCCAGCAGCCCCGGGACTAGCGGCGGAGAGACCCAGTACTTC. Protein sequence: CASSPGTSGGETQYF.

The chain recombines TRBV5-1 with TRBJ1-5; D not resolved. V gave up 7 bases and J gave up 4 bases, with 18 bases separating them. CDR1 is SGHRS and CDR2 is YFSETQ in the germline V gene. This CDR3 has 15 residues. CDR3 residues: CASGTSAGRNQPQHF. The DNA for the CDR3 is TGCGCCAGCGGAACATCCGCCGGGAGAAATCAGCCCCAGCATTTT.

The chain uses TRBV28 and TRBJ1-1; D call uncertain. Germline-derived CDR1 and CDR2 are MDHEN and SYDVKM. This CDR3 spans 13 amino acids. Trimming removed 5 bases from V and 0 bases from J, with 7 bases in between. The CDR3 loop is CASSRPMNTEAFF. The CDR3 coding sequence is TGTGCCAGCAGTAGGCCCATGAACACTGAAGCTTTCTTT.

This clone was recorded once. This CDR3 reads CASSSIIMGRDYGYTF. The CDR3 coding sequence is TGTGCCAGCAGTTCCATAATAATGGGGCGCGACTATGGCTACACCTTC. The chain links TRBV6-5 to TRBJ1-2; D is perhaps TRBD1 (5 bases). CDR1 and CDR2 from the germline V gene are MNHEY and SVGAGI. Trimming stripped 4 bases from V and 3 bases from J, with 18 bases between. The CDR3 length is 16 residues.

The chain is built from TRBV6-6 and TRBJ2-7, with D unclear. The germline V gene encodes CDR1 MNHNY and CDR2 SVGAGI (reference sequence). The CDR3 covers 13 residues. V was trimmed by 6 bases and J by 1 base, leaving 10 bases between them. In DNA form, the CDR3 reads TGTGCCAGCAGGGTCGCAGTATCCTACGAGCAGTACTTC. It translates to CASRVAVSYEQYF.

This clone has just one count. This rearrangement joins TRBV5-5 to TRBJ1-2, with D tentatively TRBD1 (5 bases). Germline V gives CDR1 SGHKS, CDR2 YYEKEE (reference sequence). The CDR3 spans 15 residues. V was cut by 0 bases and J by 4 bases, with 13 bases left in between. CDR3: CASSLERGGGYGYTF. The CDR3 region has the DNA TGTGCCAGCAGCTTGGAAAGGGGAGGAGGCTATGGCTACACCTTC.